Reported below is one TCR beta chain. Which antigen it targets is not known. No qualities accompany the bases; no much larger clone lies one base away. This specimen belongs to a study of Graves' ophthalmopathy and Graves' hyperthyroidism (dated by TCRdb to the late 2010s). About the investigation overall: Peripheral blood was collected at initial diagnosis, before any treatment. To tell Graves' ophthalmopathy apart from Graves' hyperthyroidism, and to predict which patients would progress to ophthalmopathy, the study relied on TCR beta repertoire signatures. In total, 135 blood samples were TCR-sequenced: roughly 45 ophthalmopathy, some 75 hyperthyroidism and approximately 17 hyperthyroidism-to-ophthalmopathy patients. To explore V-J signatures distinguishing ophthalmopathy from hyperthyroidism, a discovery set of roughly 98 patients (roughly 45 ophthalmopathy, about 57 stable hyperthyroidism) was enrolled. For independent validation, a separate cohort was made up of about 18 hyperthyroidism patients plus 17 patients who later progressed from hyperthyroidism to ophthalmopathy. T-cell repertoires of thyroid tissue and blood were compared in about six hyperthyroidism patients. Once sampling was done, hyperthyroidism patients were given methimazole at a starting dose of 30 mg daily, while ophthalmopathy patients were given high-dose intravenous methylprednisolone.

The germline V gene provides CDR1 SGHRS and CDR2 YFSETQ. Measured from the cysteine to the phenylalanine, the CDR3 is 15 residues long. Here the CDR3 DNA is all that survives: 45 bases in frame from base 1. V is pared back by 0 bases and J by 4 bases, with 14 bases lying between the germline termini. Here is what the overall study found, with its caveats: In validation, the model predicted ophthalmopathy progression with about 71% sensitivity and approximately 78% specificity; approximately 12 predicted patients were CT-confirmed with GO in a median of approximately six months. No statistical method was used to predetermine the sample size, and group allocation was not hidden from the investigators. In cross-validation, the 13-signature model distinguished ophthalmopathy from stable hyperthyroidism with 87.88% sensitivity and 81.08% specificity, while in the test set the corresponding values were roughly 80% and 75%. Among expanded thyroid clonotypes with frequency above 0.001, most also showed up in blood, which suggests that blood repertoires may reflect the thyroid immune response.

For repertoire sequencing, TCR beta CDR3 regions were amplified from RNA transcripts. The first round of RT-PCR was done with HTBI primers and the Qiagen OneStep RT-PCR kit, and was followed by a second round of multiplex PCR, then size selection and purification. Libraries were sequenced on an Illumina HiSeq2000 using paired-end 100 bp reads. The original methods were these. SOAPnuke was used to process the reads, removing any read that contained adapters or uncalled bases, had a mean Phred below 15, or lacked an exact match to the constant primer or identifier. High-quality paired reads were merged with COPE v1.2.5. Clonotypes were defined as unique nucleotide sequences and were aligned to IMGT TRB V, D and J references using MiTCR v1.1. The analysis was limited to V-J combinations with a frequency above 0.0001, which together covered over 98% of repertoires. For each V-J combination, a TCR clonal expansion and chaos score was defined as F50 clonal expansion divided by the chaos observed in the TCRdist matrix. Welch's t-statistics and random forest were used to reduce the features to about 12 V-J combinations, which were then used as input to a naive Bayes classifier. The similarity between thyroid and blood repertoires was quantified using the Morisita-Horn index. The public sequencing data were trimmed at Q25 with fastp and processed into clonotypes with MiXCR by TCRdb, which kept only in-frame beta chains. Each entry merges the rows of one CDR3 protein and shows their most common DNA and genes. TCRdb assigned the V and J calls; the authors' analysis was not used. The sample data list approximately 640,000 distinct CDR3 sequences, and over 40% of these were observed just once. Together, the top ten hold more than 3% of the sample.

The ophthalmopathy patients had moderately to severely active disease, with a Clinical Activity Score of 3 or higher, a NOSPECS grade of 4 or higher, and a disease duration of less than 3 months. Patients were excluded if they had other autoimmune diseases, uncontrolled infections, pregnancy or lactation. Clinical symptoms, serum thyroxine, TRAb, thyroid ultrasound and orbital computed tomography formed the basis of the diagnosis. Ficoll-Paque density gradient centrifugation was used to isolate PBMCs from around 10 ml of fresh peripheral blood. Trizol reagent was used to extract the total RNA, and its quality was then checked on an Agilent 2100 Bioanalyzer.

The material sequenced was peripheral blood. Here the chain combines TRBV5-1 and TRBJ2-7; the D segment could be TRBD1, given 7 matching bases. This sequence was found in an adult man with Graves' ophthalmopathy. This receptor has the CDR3 CASSLGGTANYEQYF. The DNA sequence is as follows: TGCGCCAGCAGCTTGGGCGGGACAGCGAATTACGAGCAGTACTTC.